This T cell receptor beta chain is from a study of T-cell reconstitution after alpha-beta-depleted transplantation in children. Construction of the TCRbeta library involved unique molecular identifiers. TCRdb ran MiXCR on the PCR reads and lists one entry per CDR3 protein. The sample carries some 840,000 distinct CDR3 sequences, 16% recorded once. Trimming at V came to 5 bases and at J to 7 bases, leaving 5 bases not matched to a gene. Germline CDR1 MNHEY, CDR2 SMNVEV (reference sequence). The CDR3 runs to 13 residues. This sample comprised PBMCs, mostly from graft donor cells, obtained 360 days after TCRalphabeta/CD19-depleted stem cell transplant. The TCR sequence derives from a male patient younger than 18 who had a stem cell transplant for acute lymphoblastic leukemia, so the T cells may come from the graft donor. The J gene is TRBJ2-1, the V gene TRBV27; 7 positions agree with TRBD1. CDR3 amino acids: CASSRQGWNEQFF. CDR3 coding DNA: TGTGCCAGCAGTCGACAGGGTTGGAATGAGCAGTTCTTC.